These 32 T cell receptor beta chains were all obtained from the same sample, sequenced in a study of Graves' ophthalmopathy and Graves' hyperthyroidism. RNA transcripts provided the template for amplifying TCR beta CDR3 regions. HTBI primers primed a first-round RT-PCR, and a second-round multiplex PCR followed. One entry per CDR3 protein, called by TCRdb with MiXCR from the multiplex PCR reads. The data show some 1.1 million distinct CDR3 sequences, 35% to 45% seen once. The sample consisted of peripheral blood or thyroid tissue (not recorded which). The receptors derive from an adult man with Graves' hyperthyroidism.

This chain uses TRBV20-1 with TRBJ2-7; possibly TRBD2 for D (6 bases). Germline lookup yields CDR1 DFQATT and CDR2 SNEGSKA (reference sequence). The V end lost 4 bases, the J end lost 3 bases, and 16 bases lay between the germline ends. The CDR3 contains 14 residues. The CDR3 nucleotides read TGCAGTGCTATCGAAGTTCGGGGGAACTACGAGCAGTACTTC. This codes for CSAIEVRGNYEQYF.

Regarding this clonotype: One base away lies a much larger clone, so this may be a sequencing read error. The V and J genes are TRBV10-3 and TRBJ1-5; D is unclear. The V gene's germline CDR1 is ENHRY and CDR2 SYGVKD. V was clipped by 5 bases and J by 5 bases, with 7 bases between them. This CDR3 has 12 amino acids. The CDR3 nucleotides are TGTGCCATCAGTTATCTTCATCAGCCCCAGCATTTT. It encodes CAISYLHQPQHF.

This clonotype appeared many times. The V and J genes are TRBV20-1 and TRBJ1-3, with a tentative D call TRBD1 (5 bases). The CDR3 consists of 14 residues. The germline V gene has CDR1 DFQATT and CDR2 SNEGSKA (reference sequence). V lost 1 base, J lost 0 bases, and 7 bases lay in between. CDR3 loop: CSARGTFSGNTIYF. CDR3 DNA sequence: TGCAGTGCTAGAGGGACATTCTCTGGAAACACCATATATTTT.

CDR3 residues: CASRTDGKNTEAFF. The CDR3 bases are TGTGCCAGCAGGACTGACGGAAAGAACACTGAAGCTTTCTTT. The V gene is TRBV7-8, the J gene TRBJ1-1; the D is unclear. This CDR3 region has 14 residues. Germline values: CDR1 SGHVS, CDR2 FQNEAQ. Trimming shortened V by 6 bases and J by 1 base, and 12 bases separated the two germline ends.

This clonotype was found a few times. The V call is TRBV10-3, the J call TRBJ1-5, with 11 bases matching TRBD1. The trim removed 10 bases at V and 6 bases at J, leaving 17 bases unmatched. Germline-derived CDR1 and CDR2 are ENHRY and SYGVKD. The CDR3 runs to 17 residues. The CDR3 loop is CASGTRTGGGLSQPQHF. The CDR3 region has the DNA TGTGCCAGCGGAACTAGGACAGGGGGCGGTTTAAGTCAGCCCCAGCATTTT.

This clonotype was recorded once. The chain joins TRBV7-9 to TRBJ1-5; TRBD1 matches at 10 bases. The CDR3 runs to 18 residues. CDR1 and CDR2 (germline): SEHNR, FQNEAQ (reference sequence). The V segment lost 5 bases and the J segment 7 bases; nucleotides outside the gene matches: 17. Here the CDR3 reads CASSPAVDRGNLGQPQHF. For the CDR3, the DNA is TGTGCCAGCAGCCCGGCTGTGGACAGGGGGAACTTGGGACAGCCCCAGCATTTT.

Here the CDR3 reads CAITLTGASTDTQYF. The CDR3 DNA reads as TGTGCCATCACCCTGACAGGAGCCAGCACAGATACGCAGTATTTT. V gene TRBV10-3 combines with J gene TRBJ2-3; maybe TRBD1 (6 bases). V lost 7 bases and J 0 bases, leaving 14 bases between the germline ends. The CDR3 runs to 15 residues. Per the germline V gene, CDR1 is ENHRY and CDR2 is SYGVKD.

This clonotype has ten or more counts. The V gene is TRBV2, the J gene TRBJ2-2; TRBD1 matches 7 bases. The CDR3 totals 15 residues. Trimming cost V 6 bases and J 5 bases; bases outside gene matches: 9. Per germline, CDR1 SNHLY and CDR2 FYNNEI. CDR3 in DNA: TGTGCCAGCAGGCCACACAGGGGTGGAACCGGGGAGCTGTTTTTT. This gives the protein CASRPHRGGTGELFF.

The chain recombines TRBV3-1 with TRBJ2-5; no clear D. V was cut by 1 base and J by 2 bases, with 8 bases left in between. Germline V gene data show CDR1 as LGHDT and CDR2 as YNNKEL (reference sequence). The CDR3 spans 14 residues. The CDR3 here is CASSQGHDQETQYF. CDR3 DNA: TGTGCCAGCAGCCAAGGGCACGATCAAGAGACCCAGTACTTC.

The sample holds one count of this clonotype. The rearrangement uses TRBV5-1 and TRBJ1-2; the match to TRBD1 covers 9 bases. CDR3 size: 14 residues. Germline values: CDR1 SGHRS, CDR2 YFSETQ. V gave up 1 base and J gave up 8 bases; unmatched junction bases: 6. The CDR3 DNA follows: TGCGCCAGCAGCTTGCCGGACAGGGGAGTCGGCTACACCTTC. This gives the protein CASSLPDRGVGYTF. The full variable domain, completed using reference TRBV5-1 and TRBJ1-2, is KAGVTQTPRYLIKTRGQQVTLSCSPISGHRSVSWYQQTPGQGLQFLFEYFSETQRNKGNFPGRFSGRQFSNSRSEMNVSTLELGDSALYLCASSLPDRGVGYTFGSGTRLTVV.

The V gene is TRBV4-1, the J gene TRBJ1-6; D gene uncertain. Germline assignment: CDR1 MGHRA and CDR2 YSYEKL. The germline V and J ends were trimmed by 0 bases and 6 bases, with 9 bases remaining between them. This CDR3 has 15 amino acids. CDR3 DNA sequence: TGCGCCAGCAGCCAAGATTGGCTGGGTAATTCACCCCTCCACTTT. Amino acids: CASSQDWLGNSPLHF.

This chain links TRBV10-2 with TRBJ1-6, with D perhaps matching TRBD1 (6 bases). V was clipped by 1 base and J by 7 bases, with 11 bases between them. From germline, CDR1 is WSHSY and CDR2 SAAADI. CDR3 length equals 15 residues. The CDR3: CASSELQGWNSPLHF. The CDR3 bases are TGCGCCAGCAGTGAGTTACAGGGTTGGAATTCACCCCTCCACTTT.

The CDR3 DNA reads TGCAGTGCTAGATACGGGGCGGCCGAGCAGTACTTC. It specifies CSARYGAAEQYF. The chain uses TRBV20-1 and TRBJ2-7; D possibly uses TRBD1 or TRBD2 (5 bases each). V lost 2 bases and J lost 6, with 11 bases in between. CDR1 is DFQATT, CDR2 SNEGSKA, per germline (reference sequence). The CDR3 has 12 amino acids.

The table lists this clonotype with many counts. V is TRBV2 and J is TRBJ1-1, with 7 bases matching TRBD1. The CDR3 sequence is 13 residues long. V dropped 9 bases and J dropped 1; count of bases not matched to a gene: 5. Germline V gene sequence: CDR1 SNHLY, CDR2 FYNNEI. CDR3 in amino acids: CASSGGTNTEAFF. CDR3 in DNA: TGTGCCAGTTCAGGGGGAACGAACACTGAAGCTTTCTTT.

Of note for this clonotype: A read error is the likely source, as a far larger clone sits one nucleotide away. This chain connects TRBV7-8 to TRBJ2-7, with D perhaps matching TRBD1 (6 bases). Germline values: CDR1 SGHVS, CDR2 FQNEAQ. The CDR3 contains 12 residues. CDR3 protein: CASSPGHYEQHF. CDR3 nucleotides: TGTGCCAGCAGCCCGGGACACTACGAGCAGCACTTC.

This chain uses TRBV15 with TRBJ2-5; D might be TRBD2 (5 bases). The CDR3 is 11 amino acids. V lost 8 bases and J lost 5, with 9 bases in between. Germline CDR1 reads LNHNV; CDR2 reads YYDKDF (reference sequence). CDR3 amino acids: CATARAETQYF. Here the CDR3 DNA reads TGTGCCACCGCGAGGGCCGAGACCCAGTACTTC.

Many counts were recorded for this clonotype. The CDR3 sequence: CASSSTEAFF. The CDR3 DNA follows: TGTGCCAGCAGCTCAACTGAAGCTTTCTTT. The chain has TRBV19 and TRBJ1-1; no firm D call. The CDR3 extends over 10 amino acids. V lost 9 bases to trimming and J lost 5 bases, with 7 bases between them. The germline V gene encodes CDR1 LNHDA and CDR2 SQIVND (reference sequence).

This clonotype occurred many times. The V and J genes are TRBV10-2 and TRBJ1-5; D is unclear. Germline-derived CDR1 and CDR2 are WSHSY and SAAADI. The germline V and J ends were trimmed by 8 bases and 0 bases, with 8 bases remaining between them. The CDR3 consists of 13 residues. Here the CDR3 DNA reads TGCGCCAGCCGTCAGGATAGCAATCAGCCCCAGCATTTT. Amino acids: CASRQDSNQPQHF.

The rearrangement links TRBV19 to TRBJ2-3; TRBD2 might be the D (5 bases). CDR1 is LNHDA, CDR2 SQIVND, per germline (reference sequence). V was pared by 9 bases and J by 0 bases, with 10 bases between. This CDR3 spans 13 amino acids. The CDR3: CARRRPSTDTQYF. The CDR3 DNA follows: TGTGCCAGGAGGAGGCCTAGCACAGATACGCAGTATTTT.

In this sample, this clonotype turned up a few times. The V call is TRBV14, the J call TRBJ1-5; D not resolved. There are 22 residues in the CDR3. Trimming stripped 1 base from V and 1 base from J, with 29 bases between. Germline loops: CDR1 SGHDN, CDR2 FVKESK. CDR3 bases: TGTGCCAGCAGCCAAGCGGCGGGGTTCCGGATGGTCCTTTTACGGAGCAATCAGCCCCAGCATTTT. This codes for CASSQAAGFRMVLLRSNQPQHF.

Many counts were recorded for this clonotype. The chain joins TRBV24-1 to TRBJ2-5; tentative D call: TRBD1 (5 bases). CDR1 is KGHDR, CDR2 SFDVKD, per germline. CDR3 length: 14 residues. The V gene lost 0 bases and the J gene lost 4 bases, with 8 bases spanning the gap. The CDR3 loop is CATSDLAGSETQYF. In DNA form, the CDR3 reads TGTGCCACCAGTGATTTGGCAGGGTCAGAGACCCAGTACTTC.

This clonotype has ten or more counts. J is TRBJ1-1 and V is TRBV15, with D possibly TRBD1 on 5 matching bases. V lost 8 bases to trimming and J lost 5 bases, with 18 bases between them. This CDR3 spans 14 amino acids. Germline V gives CDR1 LNHNV, CDR2 YYDKDF (reference sequence). The CDR3 bases are TGTGCCACCCAGACGGGGGGTAGGGAGACTGAAGCTTTCTTT. It encodes CATQTGGRETEAFF.

The gene calls are TRBV11-2 and TRBJ1-1; D remains unclear. Germline CDR1 SGHAT, CDR2 FQNNGV. Between the trimmed V and J ends, which lost 2 bases and 6 bases, there was a span of 13 bases. CDR3 length equals 14 residues. CDR3 amino acids: CASSLRPGFAEAFF. In DNA, the CDR3 is TGTGCCAGCAGCTTAAGGCCGGGATTTGCTGAAGCTTTCTTT. Based on the CDR3 plus reference TRBV11-2 and TRBJ1-1, the full variable domain is EAGVAQSPRYKIIEKRQSVAFWCNPISGHATLYWYQQILGQGPKLLIQFQNNGVVDDSQLPKDRFSAERLKGVDSTLKIQPAKLEDSAVYLCASSLRPGFAEAFFGQGTRLTVV.

The V and J genes are TRBV7-9 and TRBJ1-3; 8 bases are a match to TRBD1. J gave up 8 bases and V 3 bases, and 18 bases lay outside the gene matches. The CDR3 loop spans 18 amino acids. Germline V gene lookup returns CDR1 SEHNR and CDR2 FQNEAQ (reference sequence). The CDR3 loop is CASSFQRDRGAYGYTIYF. Written as DNA, the CDR3 is TGTGCCAGCAGCTTCCAACGAGACAGGGGCGCTTATGGCTACACCATATATTTT.

The rearrangement joins TRBV9 to TRBJ2-7; 10 bases map to TRBD2. The V gene's germline CDR1 is SGDLS and CDR2 YYNGEE. CDR3 length: 15 residues. The trim removed 4 bases at V and 6 bases at J, leaving 10 bases unmatched. Here the CDR3 reads CASSPGLAKGVEQYF. CDR3 in DNA: TGTGCCAGCAGCCCGGGACTAGCGAAGGGGGTCGAGCAGTACTTC.

This clonotype was counted at least ten times. The gene calls are TRBV29-1 and TRBJ2-2; D not resolved. CDR1 and CDR2 from the germline V gene are SQVTM and ANQGSEA. The CDR3 is 12 amino acids. Trimming removed 7 bases at V and 4 bases at J, with 10 bases between. The CDR3 region has the DNA TGCAGCGCCTCACCCCCCACCGGGGAGCTGTTTTTT. Translated: CSASPPTGELFF.

The sample holds many counts of this clonotype. The chain uses TRBV7-9 and TRBJ1-4; 9 positions agree with TRBD1. The ends lost 5 bases at V and 7 bases at J; junction bases unmatched: 5. Germline values: CDR1 SEHNR, CDR2 FQNEAQ (reference sequence). The CDR3 is 14 amino acids. The CDR3 protein is CASSPQGAGEKLFF. DNA of the CDR3: TGTGCCAGCAGCCCACAGGGGGCCGGTGAAAAACTGTTTTTT. Variable domain in full (rest from reference TRBV7-9 and TRBJ1-4): DTGVSQNPRHKITKRGQNVTFRCDPISEHNRLYWYRQTLGQGPEFLTYFQNEAQLEKSRLLSDRFSAERPKGSFSTLEIQRTEQGDSAMYLCASSPQGAGEKLFFGSGTQLSVL.

This clonotype was recorded at least ten times. The rearrangement joins TRBV10-2 to TRBJ1-3; no clear D. Germline V lookup: CDR1 WSHSY, CDR2 SAAADI. CDR3 length: 13 amino acids. V shed 4 bases and J shed 2 bases, with 6 bases lying between them. The CDR3 nucleotides read TGCGCCAGCAGTGGAGCCCCTGGAAACACCATATATTTT. Protein sequence: CASSGAPGNTIYF.

The chain uses TRBV6-4 and TRBJ1-5, with TRBD1 identical over 9 bases. Germline trimming cut 6 bases from V and 3 bases from J; bases unmatched to any gene: 3. Per germline, CDR1 MRHNA and CDR2 SNTAGT. This CDR3 region has 14 residues. CDR3 in DNA: TGTGCCAGCAGCGGACAGGGGTTCAATCAGCCCCAGCATTTT. This translates into CASSGQGFNQPQHF.

This clonotype was seen many times. The chain joins TRBV15 to TRBJ2-7, with D possibly being TRBD1 or TRBD2 (7 bases each). The V gene's germline CDR1 is LNHNV and CDR2 YYDKDF (reference sequence). V shed 3 bases and J shed 2 bases, with 17 bases lying between them. This CDR3 region has 16 residues. For the CDR3, the DNA is TGTGCCACCAGCAGCCCAGCCAGGGGGGGACCCTACGAGCAGTACTTC. Amino acids: CATSSPARGGPYEQYF.

In this sample, this clonotype turned up many times. The V and J genes are TRBV7-3 and TRBJ2-2, with D perhaps TRBD1 (6 bases). The ends were cut back, 6 bases at V and 3 bases at J, with 14 bases in the middle. The CDR3 spans 15 residues. Germline V lookup: CDR1 SGHTA, CDR2 FQGTGA. CDR3 loop: CASSATGTYTGELFF. In nucleotides, the CDR3 is TGTGCCAGCAGTGCAACCGGGACATACACCGGGGAGCTGTTTTTT.

This clonotype is a singleton in its sample. This sequence may be a read error, since a much larger clone differs from it by one base. The chain has TRBV7-6 and TRBJ2-2; 8 positions agree with TRBD2. J gave up 5 bases and V 8 bases, and 7 bases lay outside the gene matches. CDR3 length equals 14 residues. Germline values: CDR1 SGHVS, CDR2 FNYEAQ. In DNA form, the CDR3 reads TGTGCCAGCCCAGGACGGGGGGGGACCGGGGAGCTGTTTTTT. Its translation: CASPGRGGTGELFF.